A single sample is the source of the 21 T cell receptor beta chains below, sequenced in a study of monozygotic twins with inflammatory bowel disease. Using the 5' RACE reads, TCRdb records one entry per CDR3 protein without DNA. This listing includes some 440,000 distinct CDR3 sequences. Sequenced sample: blood. Receptors were obtained from a human donor with ulcerative colitis or Crohn's disease, or a healthy co-twin of an affected twin (not recorded which).

This chain links TRBV2 with TRBJ1-5. CDR1 is SNHLY and CDR2 is FYNNEI in the germline V gene. CDR3 length: 16 residues. CDR3 sequence: CASSERRQTGNQPQHF.

The chain has TRBV19 and TRBJ2-1. The V gene's germline CDR1 is LNHDA and CDR2 SQIVND (reference sequence). This CDR3 has 15 residues. CDR3 in amino acids: CASSQLGVSYNEQFF.

The chain has TRBV15 and TRBJ2-7; TCRdb's assignment of TRBD1 cannot be checked, as there is no DNA. The CDR3 extends over 14 amino acids. CDR1 is LNHNV, CDR2 YYDKDF, per germline (reference sequence). The CDR3 here is CATSKAGWMDEQYF.

The chain combines TRBV5-1 with TRBJ2-2; checking the TCRdb D call of TRBD2 is not possible without DNA. CDR1 SGHRS and CDR2 YFSETQ come from the germline V gene. The CDR3 has 14 residues. The chain's CDR3 is CASSLVPVAGELFF.

The chain combines TRBV18 with TRBJ1-1; TCRdb gives TRBD1 as the D gene, but with no DNA this cannot be confirmed. Germline CDR1 and CDR2: KGHSH and LQKENI. The CDR3 runs to 14 residues. CDR3: CASSRRRGNTEAFF.

CDR3 residues: CASSQDEQGSDEQYF. The chain couples TRBV4-1 to TRBJ2-7; lacking DNA, the TRBD1 call made by TCRdb goes unchecked. Germline CDR1 reads MGHRA; CDR2 reads YSYEKL. The length of the CDR3 is 15 residues.

This rearrangement joins TRBV19 to TRBJ2-4; checking the TCRdb D call of TRBD1 is not possible without DNA. The CDR3 runs to 17 residues. Looked up from germline, CDR1 is LNHDA and CDR2 is SQIVND (reference sequence). CDR3 loop: CASSIDALSREKNIQYF.

The genes are TRBV4-1 and TRBJ2-7. CDR3 length equals 12 residues. CDR1 is MGHRA and CDR2 is YSYEKL in the germline V gene. The CDR3 sequence: CASSHSSGEQYF.

Here the CDR3 reads CASSASGQPNYGYTF. V usage is TRBV9 and J usage is TRBJ1-2; TCRdb's D gene call, TRBD1, goes unchecked for lack of DNA. CDR1 is SGDLS and CDR2 is YYNGEE in the germline V gene. This CDR3 comprises 15 residues.

This chain uses TRBV20-1 with TRBJ2-3; there is no DNA to check the TCRdb D call of TRBD2. Germline V CDR1 and CDR2: DFQATT, SNEGSKA (reference sequence). CDR3 length equals 14 residues. The chain's CDR3 is CSARQRELTDTQYF.

The CDR3 loop is CASAPLTGSGETQYF. This chain links TRBV27 with TRBJ2-5; TCRdb's D gene call, TRBD1, goes unchecked for lack of DNA. The CDR3 spans 15 residues. Germline lookup yields CDR1 MNHEY and CDR2 SMNVEV (reference sequence).

The chain has TRBV5-6 and TRBJ2-2; TCRdb names TRBD1, which stays unverified in the absence of DNA. The length of the CDR3 is 15 residues. Looked up from germline, CDR1 is SGHDT and CDR2 is YYEEEE. The CDR3 protein is CASSFDRGIAGELFF.

The chain recombines TRBV29-1 with TRBJ2-3. The CDR3 totals 11 residues. The germline V gene has CDR1 SQVTM and CDR2 ANQGSEA. CDR3 sequence: CSVSSPDTQYF.

The chain employs TRBV6-6 and TRBJ1-6; lacking DNA, the TRBD1 call made by TCRdb goes unchecked. The CDR3 covers 14 residues. Germline assignment: CDR1 MNHNY and CDR2 SVGAGI (reference sequence). The CDR3 reads CASTGQGRGSPLHF.

This sequence joins TRBV7-9 and TRBJ1-1. In germline, CDR1 is SEHNR, CDR2 FQNEAQ (reference sequence). The CDR3 consists of 14 residues. The CDR3: CASSLAGLFAEAFF.

V usage is TRBV3-1 and J usage is TRBJ2-2. CDR3 size: 14 residues. Germline V gene lookup returns CDR1 LGHDT and CDR2 YNNKEL (reference sequence). CDR3 protein: CASSQAWNTGELFF.

The chain links TRBV7-7 to TRBJ2-2; without DNA, the TCRdb call of TRBD1 cannot be checked. The CDR3 has 16 residues. Germline V CDR1 and CDR2: SSHAT, FNYEAQ (reference sequence). The CDR3 loop reads CASSLTQGAKTGELFF.

The rearrangement uses TRBV6-2 or TRBV6-3 and TRBJ2-2; TCRdb lists TRBD1, though no DNA is available to test this call. In germline, CDR1 is MNHEY, CDR2 SVGEGT. There are 15 residues in the CDR3. The CDR3 is CASRGQGVDTGELFF.

The chain recombines TRBV5-1 with TRBJ2-3; the TRBD1 assignment by TCRdb is unverifiable without DNA. Germline CDR1 reads SGHRS; CDR2 reads YFSETQ. The CDR3 consists of 14 residues. CDR3 sequence reads: CASGPGQGADTQYF.

CDR3 amino acids: CASSQGLAGPYEQYF. The V call is TRBV4-2, the J call TRBJ2-7; TCRdb returns TRBD2, unconfirmable since there is no DNA. Germline lookup yields CDR1 LGHNA and CDR2 YNFKEQ. This CDR3 has 15 residues.

The gene calls are TRBV11-1 and TRBJ1-1; TCRdb's D gene call, TRBD1, goes unchecked for lack of DNA. CDR1 and CDR2 from the germline V gene are SGHAT and FQDESV (reference sequence). This CDR3 contains 18 residues. This CDR3 is CASSARAQGERDSREAFF.